This T cell receptor (beta chain) was documented in a study of control samples from healthy donors and cancer patients. The CDR3 is 14 residues long. Germline V gene data show CDR1 as MNHNY and CDR2 as SVGAGI (reference sequence). Trimming took 5 bases from V and 3 from J, leaving 10 bases between them. TCRdb's copy holds only in-frame clones and misses some; the assay was immunoSEQ multiplex PCR. This sample has under 80,000 clones, with 84% found just once. Sequencing was carried out using blood. This chain connects TRBV6-6 to TRBJ1-4; maybe TRBD1 (5 bases). The sequence derives from a man in his fifties in good health. The CDR3 is CASSTRDPNEKLFF. CDR3 nucleotide sequence: TGTGCCAGCAGTACCAGGGACCCTAATGAAAAACTGTTTTTT.